These T cell receptor beta chains were read from a single sample in a study of CD8 T cells in Susac syndrome. TCRdb called the immunoSEQ multiplex PCR reads again in MiXCR, with one record for every CDR3 protein. The table lists approximately 190,000 distinct CDR3 sequences, more than 85% of them singletons. Input material: CD8+ T cells from PBMCs. The receptors derive from a human donor with Susac syndrome. Both conserved end residues are part of each CDR3. The D gene is left open where the match is weak. Clone size is shown for a subset of rows, as once, few, many or a class of expanded clone.

abundance,j_gene,d_gene,v_gene,CDR3nt,CDR3aa
NA,TRBJ2-2,TRBD1,TRBV3-1,TGTGCCAGCAGCCCCCGAGGGACAGGGGGCACCGGGGAGCTGTTTTTT,CASSPRGTGGTGELFF
NA,TRBJ1-2,TRBD1,TRBV7-8,TGTGCCAGCAGCCCCCCCGGGACAGGGCACTATGGCTACACCTTC,CASSPPGTGHYGYTF
NA,TRBJ2-2,TRBD1,TRBV4-1,TGCGCCAGCAGCCAAGCAACAGGGGGGAACAGGGAGCTGTTTTTT,CASSQATGGNRELFF
NA,TRBJ2-1,NA,TRBV24-1,TGTGCCACCAGTGTCGTTGGGACCGCAGATGAGCAGTTCTTC,CATSVVGTADEQFF
NA,TRBJ2-5,TRBD2,TRBV11-2,TGTGCCAGCAGCTTAGAAGCGGGCGGGGGGAAGACCCAGTACTTC,CASSLEAGGGKTQYF
NA,TRBJ2-7,NA,TRBV27,TGTGCCAGCAGTAAGACAGGTTCCTACGAGCAGTACTTC,CASSKTGSYEQYF
NA,TRBJ2-3,TRBD2,TRBV5-1,TGCGCCAGCAGCTTGGAGACTAGCGGGGGGACAGATACGCAGTATTTT,CASSLETSGGTDTQYF
NA,TRBJ2-7,TRBD1,TRBV29-1,TGCAGCGCCGTACAGGGGTCGACCTACGAGCAGTACTTC,CSAVQGSTYEQYF
NA,TRBJ1-2,NA,TRBV20-1,TGCAGTGCGAGAAGTGGCTACACCTTC,CSARSGYTF
once,TRBJ2-7,TRBD2,TRBV12-3/TRBV12-4,TGTGCCAGCAGTAATAGCGGGTTTCCTTACTACGAGCAGTACTTC,CASSNSGFPYYEQYF
NA,TRBJ2-1,NA,TRBV7-9,TGTGCCAGCAGCCCACCGATCAGAAGGTATGAGCAGTTCTTC,CASSPPIRRYEQFF
NA,TRBJ2-7,TRBD2,TRBV20-1,TGCAGTGCTAGAGATGAGGCGGGAGGGCCCTACGAGCAGTACTTC,CSARDEAGGPYEQYF
NA,TRBJ2-5,TRBD1,TRBV29-1,TGCAGCGTTGATGAGACAGGGTGGGAGACCCAGTACTTC,CSVDETGWETQYF
NA,TRBJ1-2,TRBD1,TRBV23-1,TGCGCCAGCAGGGGACGTGGATTGACAGGGAGGATGTATGGCTACACCTTC,CASRGRGLTGRMYGYTF
NA,TRBJ1-1,TRBD1,TRBV29-1,TGCAGCGTCGGACAGGGGGATGTCACTGAAGCTTTCTTT,CSVGQGDVTEAFF
NA,TRBJ1-2,NA,TRBV5-4,TGTGCCAGCAGCTTGGAAGGGGACTATGGCTACACCTTC,CASSLEGDYGYTF
NA,TRBJ2-6,NA,TRBV13,TGTGCCAGCAGCTTAGGCCTCAACTCACTTATGAGCTCTGGGGCCAACGTCCTGACTTTC,CASSLGLNSLMSSGANVLTF
NA,TRBJ1-1,TRBD1,TRBV18,TGTGCCACCAGACAGGGAACGGGCACTGAAGCTTTCTTT,CATRQGTGTEAFF